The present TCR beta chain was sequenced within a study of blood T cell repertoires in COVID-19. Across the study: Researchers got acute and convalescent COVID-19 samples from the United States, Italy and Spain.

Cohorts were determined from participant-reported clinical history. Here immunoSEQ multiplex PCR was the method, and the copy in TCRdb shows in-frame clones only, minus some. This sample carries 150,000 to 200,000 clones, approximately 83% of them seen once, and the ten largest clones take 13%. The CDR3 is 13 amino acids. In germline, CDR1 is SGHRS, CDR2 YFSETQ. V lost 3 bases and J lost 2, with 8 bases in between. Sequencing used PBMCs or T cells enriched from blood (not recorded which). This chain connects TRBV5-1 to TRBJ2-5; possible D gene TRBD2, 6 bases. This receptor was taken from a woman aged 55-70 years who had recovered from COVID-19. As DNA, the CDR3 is TGCGCCAGCAGCTCGGGACTTCAAGAGACCCAGTACTTC. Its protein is CASSSGLQETQYF.